These 31 T cell receptor beta chains came from one sample sequenced in a study of cytomegalovirus exposure and HLA in healthy donors (dated by TCRdb to about 2017). Libraries were constructed by the immunoSEQ multiplex PCR assay. TCRdb mirrors the immuneACCESS table, restricted to in-frame sequences. Some clones are absent from its copies; in checked studies, under half trace to an unresolved V gene, and the reason for the others is unknown. Recorded for this sample are hundreds of thousands of clones; approximately 87% of them occurred a single time. The ten largest clones add up to roughly 6% of the sample. The sample consisted of PBMCs. The source is a woman aged 18-29 years in good health and CMV-seronegative.

This clone has just one count. The chain joins TRBV18 to TRBJ2-7; 9 nucleotides agree with TRBD1. CDR1 KGHSH and CDR2 LQKENI come from the germline V gene. Losses at the gene ends were 6 bases for V and 3 bases for J; bases not matched to a gene: 9. This CDR3 is built from 15 residues. The CDR3 nucleotides read TGTGCCAGCTCTCCGTCGGGGACAGGGATCTACGAGCAGTACTTC. It translates to CASSPSGTGIYEQYF.

This chain joins TRBV30 and TRBJ2-1, with 8 bases lining up with TRBD2. CDR1 and CDR2 (germline): GTSNPN, SVGIG (reference sequence). This CDR3 has 14 residues. The trim removed 4 bases at V and 7 bases at J, leaving 9 bases unmatched. The CDR3 loop reads CAWNNGGARNEQFF. The CDR3, as DNA: TGTGCCTGGAATAACGGGGGGGCCAGAAATGAGCAGTTCTTC. Full variable domain (outside the CDR3, taken from reference TRBV30 and TRBJ2-1): SQTIHQWPATLVQPVGSPLSLECTVEGTSNPNLYWYRQAAGRGLQLLFYSVGIGQISSEVPQNLSASRPQDRQFILSSKKLLLSDSGFYLCAWNNGGARNEQFFGPGTRLTVL.

The V and J genes are TRBV7-9 and TRBJ2-7; D is uncertain. The V and J ends lost 7 bases and 3 bases respectively, with 13 bases between them. Germline values: CDR1 SEHNR, CDR2 FQNEAQ (reference sequence). CDR3 length equals 13 residues. The CDR3 protein is CASTKEAGYEQYF. CDR3 coding DNA: TGTGCCAGCACTAAAGAGGCAGGCTACGAGCAGTACTTC.

The chain combines TRBV27 with TRBJ2-1; D gene unclear. The CDR3 spans 17 residues. V shed 3 bases and J shed 0 bases, with 15 bases lying between them. CDR1 is MNHEY and CDR2 is SMNVEV in the germline V gene (reference sequence). CDR3 nucleotides: TGTGCCAGCAGTTTCGAACCCGGGCAGCTCTCCTACAATGAGCAGTTCTTC. Amino acid sequence: CASSFEPGQLSYNEQFF.

This clone was seen a handful of times. The chain is built from TRBV27 and TRBJ1-2; D may be TRBD1 (5 bases). This CDR3 has 16 residues. V lost 7 bases to trimming and J lost 4 bases, with 22 bases between them. Germline loops: CDR1 MNHEY, CDR2 SMNVEV (reference sequence). The CDR3 sequence: CASTPRGDLGVYGYTF. The CDR3 DNA follows: TGTGCCAGCACTCCTCGGGGGGACCTTGGGGTCTATGGCTACACCTTC.

In its sample, this clone was seen a few times. The chain links TRBV7-2 to TRBJ2-1; D tentatively fits TRBD1 or TRBD2 (6 bases each). CDR1 is SGHTA and CDR2 is FQGNSA in the germline V gene. The CDR3 runs 15 residues. V shed 1 base and J shed 4 bases, with 11 bases lying between them. The CDR3 sequence: CASSLGGAWYNEQFF. CDR3 sequence (DNA): TGTGCCAGCAGCTTAGGGGGGGCCTGGTACAATGAGCAGTTCTTC.

J is TRBJ1-5 and V is TRBV7-8; 8 bases match TRBD1. After removal of 2 bases from V and 2 bases from J, the junction contained 17 bases not matched to a gene. This CDR3 contains 20 residues. From germline, CDR1 is SGHVS and CDR2 FQNEAQ. The CDR3 here is CASSLRPSTGEVSGNQPQHF. DNA for the CDR3: TGTGCCAGCAGCTTAAGGCCGTCGACAGGGGAGGTTTCTGGCAATCAGCCCCAGCATTTT.

This chain joins TRBV27 and TRBJ1-5; no firm D call. The CDR3 consists of 12 residues. Germline V gene lookup returns CDR1 MNHEY and CDR2 SMNVEV (reference sequence). The V and J ends lost 4 bases and 3 bases respectively, with 4 bases between them. The CDR3 sequence: CASSSINQPQHF. CDR3 sequence (DNA): TGTGCCAGCAGTTCTATCAATCAGCCCCAGCATTTT.

This chain links TRBV5-1 with TRBJ2-1; D is perhaps TRBD1 or TRBD2 (5 bases each). V shed 2 bases and J shed 7 bases, with 10 bases lying between them. The CDR3 extends over 13 amino acids. Germline lookup yields CDR1 SGHRS and CDR2 YFSETQ. The CDR3 spells CASSFLWGNEQFF. The CDR3 DNA reads as TGCGCCAGCAGCTTCTTATGGGGGAATGAGCAGTTCTTC.

This clone was recorded many times. The rearrangement joins TRBV15 to TRBJ1-1; D might be TRBD1 (6 bases). CDR3 length equals 14 residues. V shed 5 bases and J shed 1 base, with 11 bases lying between them. CDR1 and CDR2 (germline): LNHNV, YYDKDF (reference sequence). For the CDR3, the DNA is TGTGCCACCAGCGTCAGGACAGAGAACACTGAAGCTTTCTTT. This sequence encodes CATSVRTENTEAFF.

V usage is TRBV13 and J usage is TRBJ1-2, with 9 nucleotides matching TRBD1. Looked up from germline, CDR1 is PRHDT and CDR2 is FYEKMQ (reference sequence). The trim removed 7 bases at V and 5 bases at J, leaving 11 bases unmatched. The length of the CDR3 is 15 residues. In DNA form, the CDR3 reads TGTGCCAGCACCCTGGGGGGACAGGGCCTGTATGGCTACACCTTC. The encoded protein is CASTLGGQGLYGYTF. The full variable domain, with the rest looked up from reference TRBV13 and TRBJ1-2, is AAGVIQSPRHLIKEKRETATLKCYPIPRHDTVYWYQQGPGQDPQFLISFYEKMQSDKGSIPDRFSAQQFSDYHSELNMSSLELGDSALYFCASTLGGQGLYGYTFGSGTRLTVV.

The chain carries TRBV30 and TRBJ2-3; maybe TRBD1 (6 bases). V dropped 7 bases and J dropped 1 base, with 12 bases sitting between them. The V gene's germline CDR1 is GTSNPN and CDR2 SVGIG (reference sequence). CDR3 length: 13 amino acids. The CDR3 spells CASMGAGTDTQYF. CDR3 nucleotides: TGTGCCTCAATGGGGGCCGGCACAGATACGCAGTATTTT.

The CDR3 loop is CAISKSGGGETQYF. Here the CDR3 DNA reads TGCGCCATTTCGAAATCTGGAGGAGGAGAGACCCAGTACTTC. The chain couples TRBV5-1 to TRBJ2-5, with a possible D match to TRBD2 (5 bases). CDR3 size: 14 residues. Germline assignment: CDR1 SGHRS and CDR2 YFSETQ. Between the trimmed V and J ends, which lost 9 bases and 4 bases, there was a span of 19 bases.

This clone was seen a single time. V usage is TRBV18 and J usage is TRBJ1-5; 7 bases are shared with TRBD1. The germline V gene encodes CDR1 KGHSH and CDR2 LQKENI. The V and J ends lost 3 bases and 5 bases, in that order; junction bases with no gene match: 7. This CDR3 is 15 amino acids long. This CDR3 is CASSPVGTDHQPQHF. CDR3 nucleotides: TGTGCCAGCTCACCTGTGGGGACAGATCATCAGCCCCAGCATTTT.

This chain links TRBV11-2 with TRBJ2-1; 7 bases agree with TRBD1. Germline loops: CDR1 SGHAT, CDR2 FQNNGV. Trimming removed 5 bases from V and 0 bases from J; junction bases left unmatched: 7. The CDR3 has 16 amino acids. CDR3 region: CASSRRGDSSYNEQFF. CDR3 coding DNA: TGTGCCAGCAGCCGCCGTGGGGACAGCTCCTACAATGAGCAGTTCTTC.

This chain connects TRBV27 to TRBJ1-5; 12 nucleotides line up with TRBD1. This CDR3 comprises 17 residues. Germline CDR1 MNHEY, CDR2 SMNVEV (reference sequence). V dropped 5 bases and J dropped 5; count of bases not matched to a gene: 10. CDR3 coding DNA: TGTGCCAGCAGTCCTACCCGGGACAGGGGGCGAGATCAGCCCCAGCATTTT. Translating it yields CASSPTRDRGRDQPQHF.

The chain recombines TRBV2 with TRBJ2-1; TRBD1 is a possible D gene (6 bases). CDR1 and CDR2 from the germline V gene are SNHLY and FYNNEI. Trimming cost V 7 bases and J 0 bases, with 13 bases left between them. This CDR3 contains 15 residues. CDR3 amino acids: CASKRQGISYNEQFF. The CDR3 DNA is TGTGCCAGCAAACGCCAGGGGATCTCCTACAATGAGCAGTTCTTC.

The chain combines TRBV5-1 with TRBJ1-4, with 9 bases identical to TRBD1. The germline CDR1 and CDR2 sequences are SGHRS and YFSETQ. V lost 0 bases to trimming and J lost 7 bases; unmatched junction nucleotides: 1. CDR3 length: 14 residues. The CDR3 DNA reads TGCGCCAGCAGCTTGGCGGGACAGGGTGAAAAACTGTTTTTT. This sequence encodes CASSLAGQGEKLFF.

V usage is TRBV7-8 and J usage is TRBJ2-5; 10 nucleotides agree with TRBD1. The CDR3 totals 13 residues. Losses at the gene ends were 6 bases for V and 9 bases for J; bases not matched to a gene: 7. From germline, CDR1 is SGHVS and CDR2 FQNEAQ. The CDR3 DNA follows: TGTGCCAGCAGGCCGGACAGGGGGACGGCCCAGTACTTC. The encoded protein is CASRPDRGTAQYF.

The chain uses TRBV5-1 and TRBJ1-2, with no clear D. The germline V and J ends were trimmed by 7 bases and 4 bases, with 14 bases remaining between them. CDR1 is SGHRS, CDR2 YFSETQ, per germline. The CDR3 length is 13 residues. The CDR3 DNA is TGCGCCAGCGGACCCGATGTGACCTATGGCTACACCTTC. It encodes CASGPDVTYGYTF.

This chain connects TRBV27 to TRBJ2-1, with TRBD1 identical over 8 bases. V was pared by 5 bases and J by 10 bases, with 16 bases of the junction left unmatched. The CDR3 totals 16 residues. CDR1 is MNHEY and CDR2 is SMNVEV in the germline V gene (reference sequence). DNA for the CDR3: TGTGCCAGCAGTCCTCCGACAGGGGTCATGATGTCCGAGCAGTTCTTC. This gives the protein CASSPPTGVMMSEQFF.

The chain is built from TRBV29-1 and TRBJ1-1; TRBD1 agrees at 11 bases. The length of the CDR3 is 17 residues. Germline V gives CDR1 SQVTM, CDR2 ANQGSEA. The junction had 15 bases not matched to a gene; V was cut back by 7 bases and J by 2 bases. The CDR3 DNA reads TGCAGCGATGGGACCCATATGGACAGGGGGCTAAACACTGAAGCTTTCTTT. This encodes CSDGTHMDRGLNTEAFF.

V gene TRBV5-6 combines with J gene TRBJ1-2; unclear D gene. The germline gives CDR1 SGHDT, CDR2 YYEEEE. The V and J ends lost 2 bases and 5 bases respectively, with 10 bases between them. The CDR3 has 13 residues. The CDR3 bases are TGTGCCAGCAGCTTCGGACGGGATTATGGCTACACCTTC. Its translation is CASSFGRDYGYTF.

In this sample, this clone turned up a few times. The chain carries TRBV7-3 and TRBJ1-1; 7 positions match TRBD1. The CDR3 totals 14 residues. Looked up from germline, CDR1 is SGHTA and CDR2 is FQGTGA. V lost 4 bases, J lost 7 bases, and 9 bases stayed unmatched. CDR3 sequence: CASSSRQGTSEAFF. In DNA, the CDR3 is TGTGCCAGCAGCTCCCGACAGGGAACAAGTGAAGCTTTCTTT.

The genes are TRBV25-1 and TRBJ2-1, with D unclear. Germline lookup yields CDR1 MGHDK and CDR2 SYGVNS. The CDR3 has 14 residues. With 3 bases removed from V and 5 bases from J, the gap between germline ends came to 11 bases. CDR3 sequence (DNA): TGTGCCAGCAGTGAGGTGGGCACCAACAATGAGCAGTTCTTC. It codes for CASSEVGTNNEQFF.

This clone has a handful of counts. This chain connects TRBV5-6 to TRBJ1-1; TRBD1 aligns across 8 bases. This CDR3 spans 16 amino acids. The J segment lost 4 bases and the V segment lost 4 bases, leaving 12 bases of the junction unmatched. The germline gives CDR1 SGHDT, CDR2 YYEEEE. The CDR3 sequence: CASSPGPGGRGTEAFF. In DNA, the CDR3 is TGTGCCAGCAGCCCTGGGCCAGGGGGCAGGGGCACTGAAGCTTTCTTT.

The chain has TRBV9 and TRBJ2-3, with 13 bases matching TRBD2. Germline V gene data show CDR1 as SGDLS and CDR2 as YYNGEE. This CDR3 is 15 amino acids long. The V and J ends lost 4 bases and 3 bases, in that order; junction bases with no gene match: 2. For the CDR3, the DNA is TGTGCCAGCAGCCCGGGACTAGCGGGAACAGATACGCAGTATTTT. This sequence encodes CASSPGLAGTDTQYF.

The chain uses TRBV13 and TRBJ2-5, with 7 nucleotides matching TRBD2. From germline, CDR1 is PRHDT and CDR2 FYEKMQ (reference sequence). The CDR3 totals 18 residues. The ends lost 4 bases at V and 5 bases at J; junction bases unmatched: 19. CDR3 protein: CASSSRVRAGDLLETQYF. Here the CDR3 DNA reads TGTGCCAGCAGCTCCAGGGTTCGGGCGGGGGATCTGCTGGAGACCCAGTACTTC.

The CDR3 DNA is TGTGCCAGCAGGATACAGGGGGGAAACTATGGCTACACCTTC. Protein product: CASRIQGGNYGYTF. This chain connects TRBV6-1 to TRBJ1-2, with 8 nucleotides matching TRBD1. Germline values: CDR1 MNHNS, CDR2 SASEGT. The CDR3 is 14 residues long. V gave up 6 bases and J gave up 2 bases; unmatched junction bases: 5.

There are a few counts of this clone. The chain's CDR3 is CASSRDRAGYGYTF. CDR3 DNA sequence: TGTGCCAGCAGCCGAGACAGGGCGGGCTATGGCTACACCTTC. V usage is TRBV11-1 and J usage is TRBJ1-2; 7 bases align to TRBD1. The CDR3 contains 14 residues. Germline V CDR1 and CDR2: SGHAT, FQDESV (reference sequence). V was clipped by 5 bases and J by 4 bases; unmatched bases: 7.

The chain uses TRBV6-6 and TRBJ2-7, with a possible D match to TRBD2 (5 bases). This CDR3 has 13 amino acids. Germline CDR1 and CDR2: MNHNY and SVGAGI (reference sequence). V was shortened by 2 bases and J by 2 bases, with 7 bases between the two germline ends. As DNA, the CDR3 is TGTGCCAGCAGTTACGGGGAGACCTACGAGCAGTACTTC. Residues: CASSYGETYEQYF.